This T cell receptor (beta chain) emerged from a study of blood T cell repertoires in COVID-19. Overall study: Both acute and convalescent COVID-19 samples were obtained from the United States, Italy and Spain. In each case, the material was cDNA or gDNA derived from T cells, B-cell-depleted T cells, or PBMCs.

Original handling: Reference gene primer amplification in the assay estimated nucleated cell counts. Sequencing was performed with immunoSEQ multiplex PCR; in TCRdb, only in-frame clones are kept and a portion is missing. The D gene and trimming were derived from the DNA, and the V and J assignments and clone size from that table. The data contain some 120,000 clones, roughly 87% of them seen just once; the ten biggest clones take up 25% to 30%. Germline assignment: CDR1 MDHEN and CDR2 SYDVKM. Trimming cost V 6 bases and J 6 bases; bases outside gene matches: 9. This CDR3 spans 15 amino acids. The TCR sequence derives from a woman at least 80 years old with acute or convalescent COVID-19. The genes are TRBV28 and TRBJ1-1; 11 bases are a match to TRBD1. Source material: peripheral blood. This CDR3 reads CASSSWTGGAPEAFF. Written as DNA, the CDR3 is TGTGCCAGCAGCTCCTGGACAGGGGGCGCGCCTGAAGCTTTCTTT.